This TCR beta chain was obtained from a study of blood T cell repertoires in COVID-19. Deletions cut 6 bases from V and 8 bases from J, with 11 bases between. This CDR3 is 12 amino acids long. Germline CDR1 reads MNHEY; CDR2 reads SMNVEV (reference sequence). Generated by immunoSEQ multiplex PCR, the TCRdb table keeps only in-frame clones and is missing some. The data contain about 29,000 clones, more than 80% of them singletons. The sequence was collected from a human donor in a cohort sampled during active COVID-19. The sample taken for sequencing was peripheral blood. V and J are TRBV27 and TRBJ2-1, with D perhaps TRBD2 (6 bases). The CDR3 nucleotides are TGTGCCAGCAGCTACCGGAGGGATGAGCAGTTCTTC. Amino acids: CASSYRRDEQFF.